The rows below give T cell receptor beta chains drawn from one sample of a study of shared clonotypes between healthy human individuals. Sequenced by immunoSEQ multiplex PCR; TCRdb stores in-frame clones only, minus some. The sample has a few hundred thousand clones, around 79% seen once. Sample: memory CD4+ T cells sorted from blood. Source of these receptors: a man aged 30 to 45 in good health. Each CDR3 is given with its conserved first and last residue. D genes are given only for firm matches. Rows give clone size only sometimes, using once, few, many, or a class for an expanded clone.

V	D	size	length	J	CDR3	DNA
TRBV7-3	.	.	15	TRBJ2-5	CASSPTMSRWETQYF	TGTGCCAGCAGCCCGACCATGAGTCGATGGGAGACCCAGTACTTC
TRBV15	.	.	16	TRBJ1-4	CATSRAGPTTNEKLFF	TGTGCCACCAGCAGGGCCGGACCAACAACTAATGAAAAACTGTTTTTT
TRBV6-5	TRBD1	few	12	TRBJ1-1	CASSQRGRRAFF	TGTGCCAGCAGTCAAAGGGGGCGCAGGGCTTTCTTT
TRBV29-1	TRBD1	once	15	TRBJ1-1	CSVRRTGSGDTEAFF	TGCAGCGTCAGGAGGACAGGATCTGGGGACACTGAAGCTTTCTTT
TRBV7-6	TRBD1	few	15	TRBJ1-5	CASSPSTGKGVPQHF	TGTGCCAGCAGCCCCTCGACAGGGAAGGGTGTGCCCCAGCATTTT
TRBV12-1	.	.	18	TRBJ2-6	CASSSKHVGQSRANVLTF	TGTGCCAGCAGCTCTAAGCATGTAGGACAAAGTCGGGCCAACGTCCTGACTTTC
TRBV18	TRBD2	.	17	TRBJ2-3	CASSPELTSASTDTQYF	TGTGCCAGCTCCCCTGAACTTACTAGCGCGAGCACAGATACGCAGTATTTT
TRBV2	TRBD1	.	13	TRBJ2-7	CASNRGPPYEQYF	TGTGCCAGCAACAGGGGGCCACCCTACGAGCAGTACTTC
TRBV9	TRBD2	.	15	TRBJ2-1	CASSVTSAPYNEQFF	TGTGCCAGCAGCGTCACTAGCGCCCCCTACAATGAGCAGTTCTTC
TRBV6-6	.	few	12	TRBJ2-1	CASINFPNEQFF	TGTGCCAGCATCAACTTCCCTAATGAGCAGTTCTTC
TRBV15	.	.	15	TRBJ2-2	CATSGGTANTGELFF	TGTGCCACCAGCGGCGGGACAGCGAACACCGGGGAGCTGTTTTTT
TRBV7-2	TRBD2	.	17	TRBJ2-3	CASSPSQGGWVADTQYF	TGTGCCAGCAGCCCCTCCCAGGGAGGGTGGGTAGCAGATACGCAGTATTTT
TRBV5-1	TRBD2	.	19	TRBJ2-3	CASSSPPGTSGDLTDTQYF	TGCGCCAGCAGCTCCCCCCCCGGGACTAGCGGAGACCTCACAGATACGCAGTATTTT
TRBV7-2	.	.	13	TRBJ2-5	CASSPRRGETQYF	TGTGCCAGCAGCCCCAGGCGTGGGGAGACCCAGTACTTC
TRBV30	.	.	14	TRBJ2-5	CAWSAPVVPETQYF	TGTGCCTGGAGTGCCCCCGTAGTGCCCGAGACCCAGTACTTC
TRBV5-1	TRBD2	.	15	TRBJ2-3	CASSLGLAATDTQYF	TGCGCCAGCAGCTTGGGACTAGCGGCCACAGATACGCAGTATTTT
TRBV11-3	.	.	13	TRBJ1-1	CASSSGSSTEAFF	TGTGCCAGCAGCTCGGGGTCGTCCACTGAAGCTTTCTTT
TRBV10-3	.	.	13	TRBJ1-2	CAIRDTFDWGYTF	TGTGCCATCAGGGATACTTTTGATTGGGGCTACACCTTC
TRBV14	.	few	15	TRBJ2-3	CASSQEVIRTDTQYF	TGTGCCAGCAGCCAAGAGGTTATCAGGACAGATACGCAGTATTTT
TRBV30	TRBD2	.	14	TRBJ2-3	CAWTSGLAGTTQYF	TGTGCCTGGACCTCCGGGCTAGCGGGGACAACGCAGTATTTT
TRBV11-2	.	.	13	TRBJ2-5	CASSLGAKETQYF	TGTGCCAGCAGCTTAGGAGCCAAAGAGACCCAGTACTTC
TRBV19	.	.	13	TRBJ2-7	CASSKTVLYEQYF	TGTGCCAGTAGTAAGACGGTCCTCTACGAGCAGTACTTC
TRBV20-1	.	.	10	TRBJ2-7	CSASRGEQYF	TGCAGTGCTAGCAGGGGCGAGCAGTACTTC
TRBV19	.	.	16	TRBJ2-2	CASSILSPGSTGELFF	TGTGCCAGTAGTATACTAAGTCCAGGGAGCACCGGGGAGCTGTTTTTT
TRBV7-2	TRBD2	.	17	TRBJ2-7	CASSLSGTSGSRHEQYF	TGTGCCAGCAGCTTATCAGGGACTAGCGGGAGTCGCCACGAGCAGTACTTC
TRBV27	.	once	14	TRBJ2-7	CASSKTGPVSEQYF	TGTGCCAGCAGTAAAACAGGGCCTGTCTCCGAGCAGTACTTC
TRBV6-1	.	.	15	TRBJ2-2	CASNRRDTSTGELFF	TGTGCCAGCAACCGAAGGGACACCTCCACCGGGGAGCTGTTTTTT
TRBV6-1	.	.	14	TRBJ2-7	CASSTKTQAYEQYF	TGTGCCAGCAGCACAAAAACACAGGCTTACGAGCAGTACTTC
TRBV29-1	.	.	13	TRBJ2-2	CSGDSQNTGELFF	TGCAGCGGAGACAGCCAAAACACCGGGGAGCTGTTTTTT
TRBV6-6	TRBD2	few	16	TRBJ2-1	CASSYANGGRAAEQFF	TGTGCCAGCAGTTACGCTAATGGCGGGAGGGCCGCTGAGCAGTTCTTC
TRBV28	.	.	12	TRBJ1-2	CASRAQGYGYTF	TGTGCCAGCAGGGCTCAGGGCTATGGCTACACCTTC
TRBV6-6	.	many	14	TRBJ2-7	CASAKGVWTYEQYF	TGTGCCAGCGCGAAAGGGGTTTGGACCTACGAGCAGTACTTC
TRBV28	.	.	12	TRBJ2-7	CASTSSLYEQYF	TGTGCCAGTACTTCCTCGCTCTATGAGCAGTACTTC
TRBV6-6	.	.	14	TRBJ1-5	CASSYGQGSQPQHF	TGTGCCAGCAGTTATGGGCAGGGCAGCCAGCCCCAGCATTTT
TRBV4-1	TRBD2	once	15	TRBJ2-1	CASSHWGLGLGEQFF	TGCGCCAGCAGCCATTGGGGACTAGGTCTCGGTGAGCAGTTCTTC
TRBV11-3	.	.	13	TRBJ1-1	CASSSVRGAEAFF	TGTGCCAGCAGCTCGGTTAGGGGAGCCGAAGCTTTCTTT
TRBV9	.	.	13	TRBJ1-5	CASSLLQDQPQHF	TGTGCCAGCAGTCTTTTACAGGATCAGCCCCAGCATTTT
TRBV10-3	TRBD2	.	14	TRBJ2-2	CAITPSGRAAELFF	TGTGCCATCACCCCTAGCGGGAGGGCCGCGGAGCTGTTTTTT
TRBV7-2	TRBD1	.	16	TRBJ2-1	CASSLRLGQGANEQFF	TGTGCCAGCAGCTTAAGGTTGGGACAGGGGGCCAATGAGCAGTTCTTC
TRBV28	.	few	11	TRBJ2-1	CASSFRREQFF	TGTGCCAGCAGTTTCCGGCGTGAGCAGTTCTTC
TRBV5-5	.	once	16	TRBJ2-7	CASSPAGTVYSYEQYF	TGTGCCAGCAGCCCCGCCGGTACAGTCTACTCCTACGAGCAGTACTTC
TRBV5-1	TRBD1	.	17	TRBJ2-1	CASSPGAGTGGNNEQFF	TGCGCCAGCAGCCCTGGGGCTGGGACAGGGGGAAACAATGAGCAGTTCTTC
TRBV2	.	.	15	TRBJ2-5	CASSETLGGKGTQYF	TGTGCCAGCAGTGAAACCCTGGGTGGAAAAGGGACCCAGTACTTC
TRBV11-3	TRBD1	.	14	TRBJ2-7	CASSLGQGQDEQYF	TGTGCCAGCAGCCTCGGACAGGGTCAAGACGAGCAGTACTTC
TRBV5-6	.	.	15	TRBJ2-1	CASSRTSQEYNEQFF	TGTGCCAGCAGCCGAACCTCACAGGAGTACAATGAGCAGTTCTTC
TRBV5-4	TRBD2	.	15	TRBJ2-5	CASSLGGGGQETQYF	TGTGCCAGCAGCTTGGGAGGCGGGGGGCAAGAGACCCAGTACTTC
TRBV5-1	TRBD1	.	14	TRBJ2-5	CASSLGTGGETQYF	TGCGCCAGCAGCTTGGGAACAGGGGGAGAGACCCAGTACTTC
TRBV5-1	.	.	16	TRBJ1-5	CASSLVPADSNQPQHF	TGCGCCAGCAGCTTGGTTCCGGCGGATAGCAATCAGCCCCAGCATTTT
TRBV9	TRBD2	.	16	TRBJ2-1	CASSITGTIAGNEQFF	TGTGCCAGCAGCATAACCGGGACTATCGCGGGGAATGAGCAGTTCTTC
TRBV10-3	TRBD1	.	14	TRBJ2-2	CAITGQGETGELFF	TGTGCCATCACCGGACAGGGAGAGACCGGGGAGCTGTTTTTT
TRBV6-6	TRBD1	.	13	TRBJ1-5	CASSSTGVQPQHF	TGTGCCAGCAGCTCCACAGGGGTGCAGCCCCAGCATTTT
TRBV5-1	.	.	14	TRBJ2-2	CASSSISDTGELFF	TGCGCCAGCAGCTCAATATCGGACACCGGGGAGCTGTTTTTT
TRBV2	.	.	11	TRBJ2-7	CASSSGSEQYF	TGTGCCAGCAGTTCGGGGTCCGAGCAGTACTTC
TRBV5-1	TRBD2	once	15	TRBJ2-7	CASSLLIGRSYEQYF	TGCGCCAGCAGCTTGTTGATCGGGAGGTCCTACGAGCAGTACTTC
TRBV5-1	.	.	16	TRBJ2-2	CASSLGGSLNTGELFF	TGCGCCAGCAGCTTGGGGGGTAGCCTCAACACCGGGGAGCTGTTTTTT
TRBV6-1	TRBD1	many	14	TRBJ2-7	CASQIDRVSYEQYF	TGTGCCAGCCAAATCGACAGGGTTTCGTACGAGCAGTACTTC
TRBV7-9	.	.	13	TRBJ2-5	CASSSYSRETQYF	TGTGCCAGCAGCTCCTACTCCAGAGAGACCCAGTACTTC
TRBV4-3	.	.	14	TRBJ1-2	CASSHERQDGGYTF	TGCGCCAGCAGCCACGAGAGACAGGATGGGGGCTACACCTTC
TRBV5-1	.	.	15	TRBJ1-1	CASRETPGDYTEAFF	TGCGCCAGCAGGGAAACCCCCGGAGACTACACTGAAGCTTTCTTT